The rows below give T cell receptor beta chains drawn from one sample of a study of cytomegalovirus exposure and HLA in healthy donors. Sequencing used immunoSEQ multiplex PCR; TCRdb keeps in-frame clones, though not all of them. The table shows 90,000 to 120,000 clones, with approximately 79% occurring only once. The sample consisted of PBMCs. Receptors originate from a middle-aged woman in good health and CMV-seronegative. Both conserved end residues are part of each CDR3.

v_gene,j_gene,CDR3aa
TRBV6-5,TRBJ2-7,CASGLVGEQYF
TRBV5-1,TRBJ2-5,CASSLGPSRGDYQETQYF
TRBV7-8,TRBJ2-3,CASSLDQTSTDTQYF
TRBV5-1,TRBJ2-2,CASKGDTSNTGELFF
TRBV5-1,TRBJ2-7,CASSLGDRAYEQYF
TRBV9,TRBJ2-5,CASSATTGERETQYF
TRBV28,TRBJ1-2,CASSSLRAGGINYGYTF
TRBV7-6,TRBJ2-6,CASSLAPRDRLTF
TRBV5-4,TRBJ1-1,CASSSALQGSAEAFF
TRBV5-1,TRBJ2-3,CASRLAGVTDTQYF
TRBV6-6,TRBJ1-1,CASSYQTGVTEAFF
TRBV7-2,TRBJ1-1,CASSLRGLTEAFF
TRBV18,TRBJ2-1,CASSRGQGDNEQFF
TRBV4-3,TRBJ1-1,CASSPGQGFIGAFF
TRBV27,TRBJ1-2,CASSFRAGDGYTF
TRBV11-2,TRBJ1-3,CASSLDRLSGHTIYF
TRBV9,TRBJ2-7,CASSVAGGGYSYEQYF
TRBV7-2,TRBJ2-1,CASRLKRGVPYNEQFF
TRBV30,TRBJ1-1,CAWSVRAEAFF
TRBV4-3,TRBJ2-6,CASSQVSSGANVLTF
TRBV5-1,TRBJ1-2,CASSLERYYGYTF
TRBV7-9,TRBJ2-3,CSSSSSPGRGVEDTQYF
TRBV18,TRBJ2-3,CASSPRPSGGTTDTQYF
TRBV28,TRBJ1-2,CASYKQAGYGYTF
TRBV6-5,TRBJ1-6,CASSLDAGDSPLHF